This TCR beta chain is from a study of OX40 agonist ivuxolimab in advanced cancers. About the research overall: Every patient in dose escalation had hepatocellular carcinoma, melanoma, renal cell or head and neck cancer.

The V and J ends lost 4 bases and 3 bases respectively, with 9 bases between them. Germline CDR1 MNHNS, CDR2 SASEGT. CDR3 length equals 14 residues. A note on this clone: Its target is not known.

Study-wide points: Relative to CD4+ cells, CD8+ T cells on average had more expanded clones. Clonal expansion was among the lowest in partial responders at 0.1-3.0 mg/kg, especially CD8+.

Sequencing was performed with immunoSEQ multiplex PCR; in TCRdb, only in-frame clones are kept and a portion is missing. The sample includes about 150,000 clones, approximately 90% of them seen just once. Here the sequenced sample was CD4+ or CD8+ T cells sorted from blood, taken in a trial of the OX40 agonist ivuxolimab. The V call is TRBV6-1, the J call TRBJ1-4; TRBD1 might be the D (6 bases). This TCR was recovered from an adult with an advanced solid tumor such as melanoma, head and neck, liver or kidney cancer. The CDR3 coding sequence is TGTGCCAGCAGTGCTACAGGGCCTAATGAAAAACTGTTTTTT. It codes for CASSATGPNEKLFF.